This T cell receptor (beta chain) was captured in a study of OX40 agonist ivuxolimab in advanced cancers. The CDR3 extends over 15 amino acids. Trimming left V 0 bases short and J 3 bases short, with 10 bases between. Germline V CDR1 and CDR2: MNHEY, SVGAGI. Profiling relied on immunoSEQ multiplex PCR, and the TCRdb table lists in-frame clones only, not all of them. The repertoire holds approximately 41,000 clones, with 80% to 90% as singletons. General study results and limits: Among the lowest levels of clonal expansion were found in partial responders at 0.1-3.0 mg/kg.

A word on this clone: Antigen specificity is unknown.

The clonotype originates from an adult with an advanced solid tumor such as melanoma, head and neck, liver or kidney cancer. The material was CD4+ or CD8+ T cells sorted from blood, obtained in a trial of the OX40 agonist ivuxolimab. The chain employs TRBV6-5 and TRBJ2-3; no reliable D call. CDR3 residues: CASSYSPAGTDTQYF. CDR3 nucleotides: TGTGCCAGCAGTTACTCGCCAGCCGGAACAGATACGCAGTATTTT.